The 31 T cell receptor beta chains below come from one sample, sequenced in a study of blood T cell repertoires in COVID-19. Only in-frame clones appear in the TCRdb table, and some are missing; sequencing was by immunoSEQ multiplex PCR. The table has approximately 120,000 clones, 75% to 90% seen once. Sequenced: peripheral blood. Receptors were obtained from a woman aged 50 to 65 with acute or convalescent COVID-19.

The V gene is TRBV18, the J gene TRBJ1-1; D is perhaps TRBD1 (6 bases). V was clipped by 1 base and J by 7 bases, with 16 bases between them. The germline V gene encodes CDR1 KGHSH and CDR2 LQKENI. The length of the CDR3 is 15 residues. The CDR3: CASSPLANLRGEAFF. CDR3 nucleotides: TGTGCCAGCTCACCACTAGCCAATCTCAGGGGTGAAGCTTTCTTT.

This clone has just a few counts. The rearrangement links TRBV12-3 or TRBV12-4 to TRBJ2-2; D is unclear. Deletions cut 5 bases from V and 13 bases from J, with 14 bases between. The CDR3 consists of 12 residues. DNA of the CDR3: TGTGCCAGCAGTGCCGCCATAGTTGGGCTGTTTTTT. Its protein product is CASSAAIVGLFF.

V and J are TRBV9 and TRBJ2-2; D perhaps matches TRBD1 (5 bases). V lost 4 bases and J 1 base, leaving 14 bases between the germline ends. The length of the CDR3 is 16 residues. Per the germline V gene, CDR1 is SGDLS and CDR2 is YYNGEE. The CDR3 here is CASSPRAQGNTGELFF. DNA of the CDR3: TGTGCCAGCAGCCCCCGAGCCCAGGGGAACACCGGGGAGCTGTTTTTT.

In its sample, this clone was seen a few times. The V gene is TRBV11-2, the J gene TRBJ1-2, with D maybe TRBD1 (5 bases). The CDR3 runs 17 residues. Germline loops: CDR1 SGHAT, CDR2 FQNNGV. Trimming took off 0 bases at V and 6 bases at J, with 20 bases between the two ends. This chain's CDR3 is CASSLDRGRQTDNGYTF. The CDR3 DNA follows: TGTGCCAGCAGCTTAGATCGGGGGAGACAGACTGATAATGGCTACACCTTC.

The genes are TRBV6-5 and TRBJ1-4; 9 bases fit TRBD1. V lost 9 bases, J lost 5 bases, and 10 bases stayed unmatched. The germline gives CDR1 MNHEY, CDR2 SVGAGI. The CDR3 extends over 15 amino acids. DNA of the CDR3: TGTGCCAGTACGTCAGCGGGGACAGGGAATGAAAAACTGTTTTTT. It yields the protein CASTSAGTGNEKLFF.

V is TRBV30 and J is TRBJ2-6, with a tentative D call TRBD2 (6 bases). Germline CDR1 reads GTSNPN; CDR2 reads SVGIG (reference sequence). Trimming removed 3 bases at V and 2 bases at J, with 14 bases between. There are 16 residues in the CDR3. DNA of the CDR3: TGTGCCTGGAGCAAACCTAGGAGGGCTGGGGCCAACGTCCTGACTTTC. It encodes CAWSKPRRAGANVLTF.

This clone turned up a few times. This chain connects TRBV10-2 to TRBJ2-3; TRBD2 aligns across 13 bases. CDR1 is WSHSY and CDR2 is SAAADI in the germline V gene. The ends lost 8 bases at V and 6 bases at J; junction bases unmatched: 5. CDR3 length equals 14 residues. The DNA of the CDR3 is TGCGCCAGCGGAAGACTAGCGGGGGGCGATACGCAGTATTTT. Its translation: CASGRLAGGDTQYF.

The chain carries TRBV7-2 and TRBJ1-1; a possible D gene is TRBD1 (5 bases). The CDR3 is made up of 15 amino acids. Germline CDR1 and CDR2: SGHTA and FQGNSA. The ends were cut back, 6 bases at V and 7 bases at J, with 21 bases in the middle. This chain's CDR3 is CASSLGPAGGDEAFF. The CDR3 DNA reads as TGTGCCAGCAGTCTCGGTCCCGCGGGGGGGGATGAAGCTTTCTTT.

In nucleotides, the CDR3 is TGCGCCAGCAGGGTGCAGGGGGCATCGGCAGATACGCAGTATTTT. Protein: CASRVQGASADTQYF. V gene TRBV5-1 combines with J gene TRBJ2-3, with 8 nucleotides matching TRBD1. CDR3 length: 15 residues. Germline V gene sequence: CDR1 SGHRS, CDR2 YFSETQ. After removal of 5 bases from V and 4 bases from J, the junction contained 9 bases not matched to a gene.

This clone occurred once. This chain connects TRBV7-9 to TRBJ1-2; D may be TRBD1 (6 bases). Germline loops: CDR1 SEHNR, CDR2 FQNEAQ (reference sequence). V gave up 0 bases and J gave up 8 bases, with 13 bases separating them. The CDR3 length is 14 residues. CDR3 in DNA: TGTGCCAGCAGCTTAGCGAGGCAGGGGAGCGGCTACACCTTC. This codes for CASSLARQGSGYTF.

V and J are TRBV11-3 and TRBJ2-1, with D possibly being TRBD1 (6 bases). Germline CDR1 and CDR2: SGHNT and YENEEA. CDR3 size: 16 residues. V dropped 0 bases and J dropped 3 bases, with 12 bases sitting between them. The CDR3 bases are TGTGCCAGCAGCTTAGATCCCGGCAGGGGCTACAATGAGCAGTTCTTC. Residues: CASSLDPGRGYNEQFF.

This chain joins TRBV7-2 and TRBJ2-7; 8 positions agree with TRBD2. The CDR3 consists of 16 residues. Germline CDR1 reads SGHTA; CDR2 reads FQGNSA. V lost 0 bases and J lost 3; bases outside the gene matches: 7. The CDR3 DNA is TGTGCCAGCAGCTTAGCACTAGCGGTACAAGTCTACGAGCAGTACTTC. Translation: CASSLALAVQVYEQYF.

The genes are TRBV3-1 (or the pseudogene TRBV3-2) and TRBJ2-4; D not certain. CDR1 is LGHDT, CDR2 YNNKEL, per germline (reference sequence). The CDR3 totals 15 residues. V was pared by 1 base and J by 1 base, with 8 bases between. The CDR3 sequence: CASSQVSGAKNIQYF. The CDR3 region has the DNA TGTGCCAGCAGCCAAGTTTCAGGTGCCAAAAACATTCAGTACTTC.

The V and J genes are TRBV30 and TRBJ1-2; 9 bases are a match to TRBD1. This CDR3 region has 13 residues. Germline CDR1 is GTSNPN and CDR2 is SVGIG (reference sequence). V shed 3 bases, J shed 5 bases, and the junction held 4 bases outside the gene matches. For the CDR3, the DNA is TGTGCCTGGAGGACAGGGGGAGGGTATGGCTACACCTTC. This sequence encodes CAWRTGGGYGYTF. The whole variable domain, remainder taken from reference TRBV30 and TRBJ1-2, is SQTIHQWPATLVQPVGSPLSLECTVEGTSNPNLYWYRQAAGRGLQLLFYSVGIGQISSEVPQNLSASRPQDRQFILSSKKLLLSDSGFYLCAWRTGGGYGYTFGSGTRLTVV.

The chain combines TRBV9 with TRBJ1-5; weak D call: TRBD1 (5 bases). The V gene lost 3 bases and the J gene lost 5 bases, with 12 bases spanning the gap. Germline CDR1 and CDR2: SGDLS and YYNGEE. The CDR3 loop spans 14 amino acids. The DNA of the CDR3 is TGTGCCAGCAGCGGGGGCAGGGAAGATCAGCCCCAGCATTTT. It encodes CASSGGREDQPQHF.

The chain recombines TRBV5-1 with TRBJ2-1, with D perhaps TRBD2 (6 bases). The V and J ends lost 7 bases and 12 bases respectively, with 20 bases between them. The length of the CDR3 is 13 residues. Looked up from germline, CDR1 is SGHRS and CDR2 is YFSETQ. The CDR3 DNA follows: TGCGCCAGCGGAGGTATCGGAGGGACCTCGCAGTTCTTC. This translates into CASGGIGGTSQFF.

This rearrangement joins TRBV7-3 to TRBJ2-1; 9 nucleotides line up with TRBD1. Germline loops: CDR1 SGHTA, CDR2 FQGTGA. The CDR3 has 12 amino acids. V trimming: 5 bases; J trimming: 13 bases; junction bases outside the gene matches: 6. The CDR3 spells CASSVTGGSQFF. The CDR3, as DNA: TGTGCCAGCAGCGTTACAGGGGGCAGTCAGTTCTTC.

The rearrangement uses TRBV9 and TRBJ2-1, with TRBD2 matching 8 bases. This CDR3 spans 15 amino acids. J lost 5 bases, V lost 4 bases, and 8 bases had no gene match. Germline lookup yields CDR1 SGDLS and CDR2 YYNGEE. CDR3 sequence (DNA): TGTGCCAGCAGCCTTACTAGCGGAGGAAACAATGAGCAGTTCTTC. Translating gives CASSLTSGGNNEQFF.

The genes are TRBV15 and TRBJ2-5; D not resolved. V dropped 1 base and J dropped 2 bases, with 11 bases sitting between them. The CDR3 is made up of 15 amino acids. Germline V lookup: CDR1 LNHNV, CDR2 YYDKDF (reference sequence). The CDR3 sequence: CATSRGPNGQETQYF. CDR3 nucleotide sequence: TGTGCCACCAGCAGAGGGCCAAACGGGCAAGAGACCCAGTACTTC.

The V gene is TRBV28, the J gene TRBJ1-2, with 9 bases aligning to TRBD1. Germline-derived CDR1 and CDR2 are MDHEN and SYDVKM. The trim removed 11 bases at V and 4 bases at J, leaving 11 bases unmatched. The CDR3 has 14 amino acids. This CDR3 reads CAAAGTGTFYGYTF. Here the CDR3 DNA reads TGTGCCGCTGCCGGGACAGGGACGTTCTATGGCTACACCTTC.

The V gene is TRBV19, the J gene TRBJ1-2; D unresolved. Germline lookup yields CDR1 LNHDA and CDR2 SQIVND (reference sequence). Trimming pared 2 bases from V and 4 bases from J, leaving 5 bases between. This CDR3 region has 12 residues. The CDR3 sequence: CASSITSYGYTF. CDR3 DNA sequence: TGTGCCAGTAGTATAACAAGCTATGGCTACACCTTC.

The chain uses TRBV7-9 and TRBJ1-2, with D perhaps TRBD1 (5 bases). CDR3 length: 13 amino acids. V was trimmed by 6 bases and J by 4 bases, leaving 12 bases between them. Germline-derived CDR1 and CDR2 are SEHNR and FQNEAQ (reference sequence). The DNA of the CDR3 is TGTGCCAGCAGACAGACAGTTTTCTATGGCTACACCTTC. This codes for CASRQTVFYGYTF.

The chain has TRBV7-3 and TRBJ2-2; 7 nucleotides align to TRBD2. The CDR3 spans 14 residues. Trimming cost V 5 bases and J 6 bases; bases outside gene matches: 6. Germline lookup yields CDR1 SGHTA and CDR2 FQGTGA. The CDR3 nucleotides are TGTGCCAGCAGCGAGCAGGGAGGGGCCGGGGAGCTGTTTTTT. Translation: CASSEQGGAGELFF.

The count of this clone is one. The chain recombines TRBV6-5 with TRBJ2-7; 7 bases are shared with TRBD1. V lost 4 bases and J lost 0; bases outside the gene matches: 6. This CDR3 spans 15 amino acids. Per the germline V gene, CDR1 is MNHEY and CDR2 is SVGAGI. The CDR3 nucleotides read TGTGCCAGCAGTTCCGACAGGGTCGGCTCCTACGAGCAGTACTTC. Translating gives CASSSDRVGSYEQYF.

This clone was recorded a few times. The chain employs TRBV10-1 and TRBJ1-2; 10 bases agree with TRBD1. V lost 3 bases and J lost 8; bases outside the gene matches: 6. Germline lookup yields CDR1 WNHNN and CDR2 SYGVQD (reference sequence). The CDR3 has 14 amino acids. The CDR3 DNA follows: TGCGCCAGCAGTGACCGACAGGGGGCTGACGGCTACACCTTC. Translated: CASSDRQGADGYTF.

This sequence joins TRBV5-1 and TRBJ2-5, with TRBD2 identical over 8 bases. CDR1 and CDR2 from the germline V gene are SGHRS and YFSETQ. The CDR3 contains 14 residues. V lost 4 bases, J lost 2 bases, and 4 bases stayed unmatched. CDR3 bases: TGCGCCAGCAGCCTAGCGGGTACACAAGAGACCCAGTACTTC. It yields the protein CASSLAGTQETQYF.

This clone was seen once. J is TRBJ1-1 and V is TRBV7-3, with 7 bases aligning to TRBD1. Germline values: CDR1 SGHTA, CDR2 FQGTGA. The CDR3 length is 13 residues. Germline trimming cut 9 bases from V and 1 base from J; bases unmatched to any gene: 5. In DNA form, the CDR3 reads TGTGCCAGTTCCCGGGACAGGAACACTGAAGCTTTCTTT. Amino acid sequence: CASSRDRNTEAFF.

V and J are TRBV5-1 and TRBJ2-3; 9 bases match TRBD2. The CDR3 runs to 16 residues. V gave up 0 bases and J gave up 3 bases; unmatched junction bases: 5. CDR1 and CDR2 from the germline V gene are SGHRS and YFSETQ. The chain's CDR3 is CASSLGPSGMTDTQYF. CDR3 bases: TGCGCCAGCAGCTTGGGGCCTAGCGGGATGACAGATACGCAGTATTTT.

V is TRBV5-1 and J is TRBJ2-1; D is ambiguous. Per germline, CDR1 SGHRS and CDR2 YFSETQ. There are 13 residues in the CDR3. V lost 3 bases and J 7 bases, leaving 11 bases between the germline ends. CDR3 in amino acids: CASSSETRNEQFF. In DNA, the CDR3 is TGCGCCAGCAGCTCGGAGACTCGTAATGAGCAGTTCTTC.

This rearrangement joins TRBV5-1 to TRBJ1-1; 10 nucleotides align to TRBD1. The V gene end was trimmed by 0 bases and the J gene end by 6 bases; junction bases not matched to a gene: 2. Germline CDR1 and CDR2: SGHRS and YFSETQ. The CDR3 runs 14 residues. CDR3 in DNA: TGCGCCAGCAGCTTGGGGACAGGGGGTCCTGAAGCTTTCTTT. The encoded protein is CASSLGTGGPEAFF.

The rearrangement joins TRBV5-1 to TRBJ1-1, with a tentative D call TRBD1 (5 bases). V lost 4 bases, J lost 0 bases, and 7 bases lay in between. The CDR3 has 13 amino acids. Germline V CDR1 and CDR2: SGHRS, YFSETQ. The chain's CDR3 is CASSQTVNTEAFF. CDR3 DNA: TGCGCCAGCAGCCAGACAGTGAACACTGAAGCTTTCTTT.